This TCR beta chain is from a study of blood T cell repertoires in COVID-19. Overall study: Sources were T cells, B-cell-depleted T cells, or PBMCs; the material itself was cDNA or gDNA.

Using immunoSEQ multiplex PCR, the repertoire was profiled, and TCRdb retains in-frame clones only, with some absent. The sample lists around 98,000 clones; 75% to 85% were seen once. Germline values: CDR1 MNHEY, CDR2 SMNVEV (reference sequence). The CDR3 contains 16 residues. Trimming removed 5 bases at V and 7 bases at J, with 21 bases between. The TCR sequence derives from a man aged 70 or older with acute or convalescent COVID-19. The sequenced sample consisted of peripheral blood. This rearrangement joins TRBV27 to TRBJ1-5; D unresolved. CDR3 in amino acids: CASSPSTGSLLQPQHF. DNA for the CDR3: TGTGCCAGCAGTCCGTCCACCGGGTCACTTCTCCAGCCCCAGCATTTT.